These 29 T cell receptor beta chains were all obtained from the same sample, sequenced in a study of CD8 T cells in Susac syndrome. Reverse transcription of about 0.5 to 1 ug RNA used random hexamers. One entry per CDR3 protein, called by TCRdb with MiXCR from the immunoSEQ multiplex PCR reads. The sample has some 260,000 distinct CDR3 sequences; just over 90% are singletons. The sample comprised CD4+ T cells from PBMCs. These receptors were collected from a human donor with multiple sclerosis.

Written as DNA, the CDR3 is TGTGCCATTAAGTTAGGGGCCACCGTCGGGGAGCAGTTCTTC. This encodes CAIKLGATVGEQFF. This chain connects TRBV12-3 or TRBV12-4 to TRBJ2-1, with a possible D match to TRBD1 (5 bases). This CDR3 is 14 amino acids long. V dropped 10 bases and J dropped 10 bases, with 23 bases sitting between them.

This chain uses TRBV7-9 with TRBJ2-3; D remains unclear. The CDR3 totals 12 residues. Germline CDR1 SEHNR, CDR2 FQNEAQ (reference sequence). V dropped 5 bases and J dropped 9 bases, with 12 bases sitting between them. CDR3 loop: CASSRSGRTQYF. Written as DNA, the CDR3 is TGTGCCAGCAGCCGCTCAGGTCGAACGCAGTATTTT.

This chain uses TRBV12-3 or TRBV12-4 with TRBJ2-1, with D tentatively TRBD2 (7 bases). The CDR3 is made up of 14 amino acids. The germline V and J ends were trimmed by 1 base and 9 bases, with 13 bases remaining between them. In DNA form, the CDR3 reads TGTGCCAGCAGTTTAGGAGGGGGGGCCGCTGAGCAGTTCTTC. It codes for CASSLGGGAAEQFF.

The V and J genes are TRBV20-1 and TRBJ2-1; the match to TRBD2 covers 10 bases. The CDR3 contains 16 residues. CDR1 and CDR2 from the germline V gene are DFQATT and SNEGSKA (reference sequence). The ends lost 3 bases at V and 6 bases at J; junction bases unmatched: 11. The CDR3 DNA reads TGCAGTGCTAGGGAGCGGGGGGGCATCTTCGGCAATGAGCAGTTCTTC. Protein sequence: CSARERGGIFGNEQFF.

This chain connects TRBV10-1 to TRBJ2-5; D unresolved. This CDR3 has 14 amino acids. V dropped 3 bases and J dropped 1 base, with 9 bases sitting between them. Looked up from germline, CDR1 is WNHNN and CDR2 is SYGVQD (reference sequence). CDR3 DNA sequence: TGCGCCAGCAGTGATGTCGGCAGCCAAGAGACCCAGTACTTC. It translates to CASSDVGSQETQYF.

The chain combines TRBV5-1 with TRBJ2-3; TRBD2 aligns across 10 bases. CDR3 length equals 17 residues. The J segment lost 1 base and the V segment lost 3 bases, leaving 8 bases of the junction unmatched. Germline CDR1 reads SGHRS; CDR2 reads YFSETQ. For the CDR3, the DNA is TGCGCCAGCAGCTCAGAAGCGGGGGGGCATGGCACAGATACGCAGTATTTT. This codes for CASSSEAGGHGTDTQYF. The full variable domain, with the rest looked up from reference TRBV5-1 and TRBJ2-3, is KAGVTQTPRYLIKTRGQQVTLSCSPISGHRSVSWYQQTPGQGLQFLFEYFSETQRNKGNFPGRFSGRQFSNSRSEMNVSTLELGDSALYLCASSSEAGGHGTDTQYFGPGTRLTVL.

This clonotype was seen a handful of times. J is TRBJ1-1 and V is TRBV9; no clear D. With 1 base removed from V and 0 bases from J, the gap between germline ends came to 4 bases. The CDR3 loop spans 13 amino acids. Germline-derived CDR1 and CDR2 are SGDLS and YYNGEE. The CDR3 region is CASSVQVNTEAFF. The CDR3 coding sequence is TGTGCCAGCAGCGTACAGGTGAACACTGAAGCTTTCTTT. Full variable domain (rest looked up from reference TRBV9 and TRBJ1-1): DSGVTQTPKHLITATGQRVTLRCSPRSGDLSVYWYQQSLDQGLQFLIQYYNGEERAKGNILERFSAQQFPDLHSELNLSSLELGDSALYFCASSVQVNTEAFFGQGTRLTVV.

The J gene is TRBJ1-5, the V gene TRBV15; tentatively, D is TRBD1 (6 bases). Germline CDR1 is LNHNV and CDR2 is YYDKDF (reference sequence). This CDR3 is built from 18 residues. V lost 4 bases and J lost 0, with 19 bases in between. The CDR3 nucleotides read TGTGCCACCAGCAAGGCCCAGGACAGTCATTATAGCAATCAGCCCCAGCATTTT. It codes for CATSKAQDSHYSNQPQHF.

The chain employs TRBV11-3 and TRBJ2-3; D ambiguous. CDR3 length: 13 residues. Germline CDR1 and CDR2: SGHNT and YENEEA. Trimming took off 6 bases at V and 4 bases at J, with 11 bases between the two ends. DNA for the CDR3: TGTGCCAGCAGTCCCTCCCACGCAGATACGCAGTATTTT. Its protein is CASSPSHADTQYF. Supplemented by reference TRBV11-3 and TRBJ2-3, the full variable domain reads EAGVVQSPRYKIIEKKQPVAFWCNPISGHNTLYWYLQNLGQGPELLIRYENEEAVDDSQLPKDRFSAERLKGVDSTLKIQPAELGDSAVYLCASSPSHADTQYFGPGTRLTVL.

V is TRBV12-3 or TRBV12-4 and J is TRBJ2-3, with 9 bases that match TRBD2. J was trimmed by 3 bases and V by 1 base; bases with no gene match: 5. The CDR3 length is 16 residues. The CDR3 nucleotides are TGTGCCAGCAGTTTAGGTCTAGCGGGGAGTACAGATACGCAGTATTTT. Amino acid sequence: CASSLGLAGSTDTQYF.

The chain carries TRBV28 and TRBJ1-5, with D possibly TRBD1 on 5 matching bases. CDR3 length: 15 amino acids. Looked up from germline, CDR1 is MDHEN and CDR2 is SYDVKM. The V end lost 0 bases, the J end lost 0 bases, and 6 bases lay between the germline ends. CDR3 nucleotide sequence: TGTGCCAGCAGTTTATGGGACAATAGCAATCAGCCCCAGCATTTT. This encodes CASSLWDNSNQPQHF.

This rearrangement joins TRBV7-9 to TRBJ2-5, with D maybe TRBD1 (5 bases). CDR3 size: 14 residues. Trimming shortened V by 2 bases and J by 7 bases, and 14 bases separated the two germline ends. Germline CDR1 is SEHNR and CDR2 is FQNEAQ (reference sequence). Here the CDR3 reads CASSLQGGSVTQYF. Written as DNA, the CDR3 is TGTGCCAGCAGCTTACAGGGCGGAAGTGTGACCCAGTACTTC.

The gene calls are TRBV15 and TRBJ2-3; 8 nucleotides agree with TRBD2. The V gene's germline CDR1 is LNHNV and CDR2 YYDKDF (reference sequence). Trimming cost V 1 base and J 2 bases; bases outside gene matches: 17. This CDR3 spans 20 amino acids. The CDR3 region is CATSRARSSRGGRFTDTQYF. For the CDR3, the DNA is TGTGCCACCAGCAGAGCCCGGTCGAGCCGGGGGGGCCGTTTCACAGATACGCAGTATTTT.

This chain links TRBV20-1 with TRBJ1-5; D might be TRBD1 (6 bases). V lost 5 bases to trimming and J lost 3 bases, with 14 bases between them. The CDR3 totals 14 residues. Germline CDR1 is DFQATT and CDR2 is SNEGSKA (reference sequence). DNA of the CDR3: TGCAGTGCTTCCCAGGGGAGAAACAATCAGCCCCAGCATTTT. Protein product: CSASQGRNNQPQHF.

This clonotype was recorded only once. The chain couples TRBV6-1 to TRBJ2-1, with no clear D. The CDR3 loop spans 16 amino acids. Germline assignment: CDR1 MNHNS and CDR2 SASEGT. V was shortened by 4 bases and J by 0 bases, with 13 bases between the two germline ends. The CDR3 sequence is CASSVFNGASYNEQFF. Written as DNA, the CDR3 is TGTGCCAGCAGTGTATTTAACGGTGCCTCCTACAATGAGCAGTTCTTC.

The CDR3 protein is CASSQDVRAQFTDTQYF. The CDR3 DNA is TGCGCCAGCAGCCAAGATGTGCGAGCGCAATTCACAGATACGCAGTATTTT. This chain links TRBV4-1 with TRBJ2-3, with D unresolved. Germline V CDR1 and CDR2: MGHRA, YSYEKL. The CDR3 spans 17 residues. Trimming left V 0 bases short and J 2 bases short, with 15 bases between.

The chain is built from TRBV29-1 and TRBJ2-3; TRBD2 matches 7 bases. Trimming at V came to 2 bases and at J to 3 bases, leaving 8 bases not matched to a gene. Germline CDR1 and CDR2: SQVTM and ANQGSEA. The CDR3 spans 15 residues. The CDR3 spells CSVESGRGETDTQYF. CDR3 sequence (DNA): TGCAGCGTTGAATCTGGCCGGGGGGAAACAGATACGCAGTATTTT.

The genes are TRBV24-1 and TRBJ1-2; no clear D gene. V was cut by 4 bases and J by 8 bases, with 13 bases left in between. Germline V gene sequence: CDR1 KGHDR, CDR2 SFDVKD. This CDR3 has 13 amino acids. The CDR3 loop is CATSDPDTVGYTF. CDR3 bases: TGTGCCACCAGTGACCCTGACACTGTCGGCTACACCTTC.

The chain couples TRBV9 to TRBJ2-7, with D unresolved. This CDR3 is built from 10 residues. Germline CDR1 is SGDLS and CDR2 is YYNGEE. V was pared by 6 bases and J by 6 bases, with 7 bases between. The CDR3 bases are TGTGCCAGCAACAATCCCGAGCAGTACGTC. The encoded protein is CASNNPEQYV.

The gene calls are TRBV29-1 and TRBJ2-3; 11 bases agree with TRBD2. The CDR3 totals 17 residues. Unmatched junction bases numbered 11, after V lost 5 bases and J lost 1 base. Looked up from germline, CDR1 is SQVTM and CDR2 is ANQGSEA. CDR3 sequence: CSVPRLAGGGGTDTQYF. CDR3 DNA sequence: TGCAGCGTTCCTAGGCTAGCGGGAGGAGGCGGCACAGATACGCAGTATTTT.

V usage is TRBV20-1 and J usage is TRBJ1-1; D is ambiguous. From germline, CDR1 is DFQATT and CDR2 SNEGSKA (reference sequence). V was trimmed by 3 bases and J by 5 bases, leaving 7 bases between them. This CDR3 comprises 11 residues. Here the CDR3 reads CSASRRTEAFF. CDR3 bases: TGCAGTGCTAGCCGCAGGACTGAAGCTTTCTTT.

The V and J genes are TRBV11-2 and TRBJ2-1, with D possibly matching TRBD2 (7 bases). The V and J ends lost 4 bases and 7 bases respectively, with 20 bases between them. From germline, CDR1 is SGHAT and CDR2 FQNNGV. This CDR3 spans 16 amino acids. The CDR3 DNA follows: TGTGCCAGCAGCTCCCTCCGGGGGGCCCCACGGAATGAGCAGTTCTTC. Its protein product is CASSSLRGAPRNEQFF.

This chain's CDR3 is CASSWGPGIDTQYF. Here the CDR3 DNA reads TGCGCCAGCAGCTGGGGACCGGGCATAGATACGCAGTATTTT. V and J are TRBV5-1 and TRBJ2-3; either TRBD1 or TRBD2 may fit D (5 bases each). V lost 3 bases, J lost 5 bases, and 13 bases lay in between. Germline lookup yields CDR1 SGHRS and CDR2 YFSETQ. CDR3 length equals 14 residues.

The rearrangement joins TRBV20-1 to TRBJ1-1, with D uncertain. This CDR3 has 13 residues. V lost 6 bases and J 0 bases, leaving 11 bases between the germline ends. From germline, CDR1 is DFQATT and CDR2 SNEGSKA (reference sequence). CDR3 sequence: CSARTPMNTEAFF. The CDR3 region has the DNA TGCAGTGCCAGAACACCAATGAACACTGAAGCTTTCTTT.

V usage is TRBV6-2 or TRBV6-3 and J usage is TRBJ2-5; 7 bases align to TRBD2. CDR1 and CDR2 (germline): MNHEY, SVGEGT. The V segment lost 3 bases and the J segment 5 bases; nucleotides outside the gene matches: 3. The CDR3 has 13 amino acids. The CDR3 loop is CASSYRAGETQYF. In DNA form, the CDR3 reads TGTGCCAGCAGTTATAGAGCGGGGGAGACCCAGTACTTC.

The chain couples TRBV12-5 to TRBJ1-1; possible D gene TRBD1, 6 bases. Germline V gene data show CDR1 as LGHNT and CDR2 as FRNRAP. V was trimmed by 11 bases and J by 5 bases, leaving 18 bases between them. This CDR3 has 13 residues. The CDR3 loop is CAGSPRGQTEAFF. CDR3 DNA sequence: TGTGCTGGATCGCCCCGGGGGCAGACTGAAGCTTTCTTT. Supplemented by reference TRBV12-5 and TRBJ1-1, the full variable domain reads DARVTQTPRHKVTEMGQEVTMRCQPILGHNTVFWYRQTMMQGLELLAYFRNRAPLDDSGMPKDRFSAEMPDATLATLKIQPSEPRDSAVYFCAGSPRGQTEAFFGQGTRLTVV.

The chain recombines TRBV30 with TRBJ1-2; D is unclear. Germline V lookup: CDR1 GTSNPN, CDR2 SVGIG (reference sequence). The CDR3 has 10 residues. Trimming pared 6 bases from V and 4 bases from J, leaving 6 bases between. Here the CDR3 DNA reads TGTGCCTGCGACGTCTATGGCTACACCTTC. Protein sequence: CACDVYGYTF.

This clonotype was counted a single time. This sequence joins TRBV15 and TRBJ2-1; D tentatively fits TRBD1 or TRBD2 (6 bases each). Germline CDR1 reads LNHNV; CDR2 reads YYDKDF (reference sequence). The CDR3 is 15 amino acids. V shed 0 bases and J shed 3 bases, with 9 bases lying between them. The CDR3 sequence is CATSRDGGSYNEQFF. The CDR3 DNA sequence: TGTGCCACCAGCAGAGACGGGGGCAGCTACAATGAGCAGTTCTTC.

The chain employs TRBV24-1 and TRBJ2-7; 9 positions match TRBD1. The CDR3 spans 14 residues. Germline V CDR1 and CDR2: KGHDR, SFDVKD. Trimming cost V 4 bases and J 6 bases; bases outside gene matches: 6. The chain's CDR3 is CATSDPGQGFEQYF. The DNA of the CDR3 is TGTGCCACCAGTGACCCTGGACAGGGGTTCGAGCAGTACTTC.